The following is a T cell receptor beta chain sequence with its context. Its antigen is unidentified. The CDR3 runs 18 residues. The data stem from a study of long-term antiretroviral therapy in people with HIV. Study-level background: It was about a decade before the 2015 immediate-ART recommendation that the earliest samples were taken. Whole-study findings and limits: Nothing was known about ART adherence, viral resistance or changes in therapy. The clones with expansion before ART were dominant in the repertoire at all time points.

The authors ran the immunoSEQ assay, v3.0, at survey level. Clones were read by immunoSEQ multiplex PCR, and TCRdb kept only the in-frame ones, dropping some. The sample includes some 30,000 clones, over 75% of them seen just once. The rearrangement links TRBV7-5 to TRBJ2-3; TRBD2, the table's D call, lacks a check against the DNA. TRBV7-5 is flagged as a pseudogene. The sample was unsorted PBMCs, taken around 5 years after starting antiretroviral therapy. This TCR was sampled from a woman aged 40 to 55 with HIV. In DNA form, the CDR3 reads TGTGCCAGAAGCCCCGCCCGCCGACTAGCGGGGGGGAAAGATACGCAGTATTTT. Amino acid sequence: CARSPARRLAGGKDTQYF.